This TCR beta chain was observed in a study of beta chain features in type 1 diabetes. Reverse transcription of all isolated RNA meant that expressed TCRB transcripts were sequenced. The table came from immunoSEQ multiplex PCR; TCRdb's copy has only in-frame clones and leaves some out. Of fewer than 900,000 clones listed, 17% are singletons. Purities over 95% were achieved in all sorted populations. The CDR3 totals 14 residues. Looked up from germline, CDR1 is KGHSH and CDR2 is LQKENI. The trim removed 3 bases at V and 5 bases at J, leaving 4 bases unmatched. This TCR came from a woman aged 18-35 years in good health. The chain links TRBV18 to TRBJ2-7; TRBD1 matches at 10 bases. The sequencing input was naive CD4+ T cells from blood. The CDR3 bases are TGTGCCAGCTCACCCGGGACAGGGGTGAACGAGCAGTACTTC. Its protein product is CASSPGTGVNEQYF.